This T cell receptor beta chain came from a study of graft-versus-host responses after intestinal transplantation. Study results and caveats: GvH clonotypes were identified within recipient marrow, with a subset emerging first in ileum or blood.

Generated by immunoSEQ multiplex PCR, the TCRdb table keeps only in-frame clones and is missing some. The sample holds roughly 30,000 clones, about 79% seen once. The CDR3 sequence is 15 residues long. Deletions cut 5 bases from V and 4 bases from J, with 15 bases between. Germline values: CDR1 SNHLY, CDR2 FYNNEI. In this sample, this clone turned up once. What it recognizes is unknown. The sequence derives from a human donor who received an intestinal transplant. The V gene is TRBV2, the J gene TRBJ2-1; possible D gene TRBD2, 5 bases. The sequencing used unstimulated CD8+ T cells sorted from spleen or lymph node cells, collected before intestinal transplant. The CDR3 DNA sequence: TGTGCCAGCAGTCCCAGGACCGCGGGTTACAATGAGCAGTTCTTC. This gives the protein CASSPRTAGYNEQFF.